This T cell receptor beta chain was observed in a study of blood T cell repertoires in COVID-19. Profiled with immunoSEQ multiplex PCR; TCRdb holds only in-frame clones, not every one. The data contain over 85,000 clones, 72% of them singletons. This CDR3 region has 14 residues. V lost 4 bases and J lost 3, with 13 bases in between. Germline CDR1 reads SGHRS; CDR2 reads YFSETQ. This sequence was found in an older woman with acute or convalescent COVID-19. The V gene is TRBV5-1, the J gene TRBJ1-1; no definite D call. The sample comprised peripheral blood. CDR3 sequence: CASSRPGEYTEAFF. The CDR3 DNA follows: TGCGCCAGCAGCCGACCCGGAGAATACACTGAAGCTTTCTTT. Supplemented by reference TRBV5-1 and TRBJ1-1, the full variable domain reads KAGVTQTPRYLIKTRGQQVTLSCSPISGHRSVSWYQQTPGQGLQFLFEYFSETQRNKGNFPGRFSGRQFSNSRSEMNVSTLELGDSALYLCASSRPGEYTEAFFGQGTRLTVV.